The 14 T cell receptor beta chains presented below share a single source sample, sequenced in a study of T cell repertoires in cytomegalovirus infection. Using its own MiXCR run on the reads, TCRdb lists one record per CDR3 protein. Here the sample spans around 530,000 distinct CDR3 sequences, around 27% being singletons. Specimen: PBMCs. The source of these receptors is a human donor in good health (CMV status not recorded). Some clones in this sample may be carry-over from other donors' samples.

The chain recombines TRBV6-2 or TRBV6-3 with TRBJ1-2, with 7 bases identical to TRBD1. Germline lookup yields CDR1 MNHEY and CDR2 SVGEGT. The CDR3 extends over 15 amino acids. With V trimmed by 5 bases and J by 6 bases, 12 bases remained unmatched. In DNA form, the CDR3 reads TGTGCCAGCAGTCTTTACCGGACAGGTGGAAATGGCTACACCTTC. This translates into CASSLYRTGGNGYTF.

The chain has TRBV19 and TRBJ2-1, with 8 bases fitting TRBD2. The CDR3 runs to 14 residues. The trim removed 6 bases at V and 4 bases at J, leaving 5 bases unmatched. Germline V gene data show CDR1 as LNHDA and CDR2 as SQIVND (reference sequence). The CDR3 loop reads CASRESGSYNEQFF. Here the CDR3 DNA reads TGTGCCAGTAGGGAAAGCGGGAGTTACAATGAGCAGTTCTTC.

This clonotype was picked up many times. The rearrangement uses TRBV11-2 and TRBJ1-2, with 7 positions matching TRBD1. The V gene's germline CDR1 is SGHAT and CDR2 FQNNGV. J lost 4 bases, V lost 1 base, and 9 bases had no gene match. This CDR3 contains 16 residues. In nucleotides, the CDR3 is TGTGCCAGCAGCTTAGCGACAGGGAGGACTGGCTATGGCTACACCTTC. Translation: CASSLATGRTGYGYTF. Drawing the rest from reference TRBV11-2 and TRBJ1-2, the complete variable domain is EAGVAQSPRYKIIEKRQSVAFWCNPISGHATLYWYQQILGQGPKLLIQFQNNGVVDDSQLPKDRFSAERLKGVDSTLKIQPAKLEDSAVYLCASSLATGRTGYGYTFGSGTRLTVV.

In its sample, this clonotype was seen many times. The V call is TRBV7-6, the J call TRBJ2-5, with 8 bases fitting TRBD2. Germline V gene lookup returns CDR1 SGHVS and CDR2 FNYEAQ. The CDR3 has 15 amino acids. V lost 1 base to trimming and J lost 5 bases; unmatched junction nucleotides: 6. The CDR3 loop reads CASSLGPGGRETQYF. The CDR3 DNA sequence: TGTGCCAGCAGCTTAGGTCCGGGAGGGAGGGAGACCCAGTACTTC.

The chain links TRBV20-1 to TRBJ2-1; 13 bases are shared with TRBD2. The germline CDR1 and CDR2 sequences are DFQATT and SNEGSKA (reference sequence). V trimming: 6 bases; J trimming: 0 bases; junction bases outside the gene matches: 11. This CDR3 is 18 amino acids long. CDR3: CSAGGLAGRPVSYNEQFF. The CDR3 region has the DNA TGCAGTGCGGGGGGACTAGCGGGACGCCCCGTCTCCTACAATGAGCAGTTCTTC.

This chain uses TRBV29-1 with TRBJ1-1; no clear D. V lost 7 bases and J lost 2, with 11 bases in between. This CDR3 has 12 residues. Germline V lookup: CDR1 SQVTM, CDR2 ANQGSEA. This CDR3 is CSAGLHNTEAFF. The CDR3 region has the DNA TGCAGCGCCGGACTGCATAACACTGAAGCTTTCTTT. The whole variable domain, remainder taken from reference TRBV29-1 and TRBJ1-1, is SAVISQKPSRDICQRGTSLTIQCQVDSQVTMMFWYRQQPGQSLTLIATANQGSEATYESGFVIDKFPISRPNLTFSTLTVSNMSPEDSSIYLCSAGLHNTEAFFGQGTRLTVV.

The V gene is TRBV7-2, the J gene TRBJ2-6, with 7 bases matching TRBD1. V shed 5 bases and J 4 bases; nucleotides not matched to a gene: 5. The CDR3 sequence is 15 residues long. Germline loops: CDR1 SGHTA, CDR2 FQGNSA. This CDR3 is CASSTDRAGANVLTF. The CDR3 nucleotides read TGTGCCAGCAGCACCGACAGGGCCGGGGCCAACGTCCTGACTTTC.

For the CDR3, the DNA is TGTGCCAGCACCCCATTCGGGGGGGGAGGCTACACCTTC. It yields the protein CASTPFGGGGYTF. V is TRBV12-3 or TRBV12-4 and J is TRBJ1-2; D possibly corresponds to TRBD1 (5 bases). The CDR3 is 13 residues long. The ends were cut back, 7 bases at V and 8 bases at J, with 17 bases in the middle.

This clonotype turned up a few times. The chain recombines TRBV20-1 with TRBJ1-2; a weak D match, TRBD1 (6 bases). V dropped 2 bases and J dropped 6 bases, with 19 bases sitting between them. The CDR3 contains 15 residues. Germline CDR1 is DFQATT and CDR2 is SNEGSKA (reference sequence). CDR3 sequence reads: CSARHSRRGGNGYTF. In DNA, the CDR3 is TGCAGTGCTAGACACTCCCGGAGGGGGGGCAATGGCTACACCTTC.

As concerns this clonotype: A clone one base away is much larger, so this may be a read error. V gene TRBV7-2 combines with J gene TRBJ1-4, with a tentative D call TRBD1 (6 bases). CDR3 length equals 15 residues. Germline V lookup: CDR1 SGHTA, CDR2 FQGNSA. Here the CDR3 DNA reads TGTGCCCGCAGCTTAGCACGGACAGCGGGTGAAAAACTGTTTTTT. This codes for CARSLARTAGEKLFF.

This clonotype was found a few times. The V call is TRBV6-5, the J call TRBJ2-7; D possibly matches TRBD1 or TRBD2 (6 bases each). This CDR3 contains 15 residues. Per germline, CDR1 MNHEY and CDR2 SVGAGI. The V end lost 6 bases, the J end lost 5 bases, and 20 bases lay between the germline ends. CDR3 sequence reads: CASRQSPGGFHEQYV. The CDR3 region has the DNA TGTGCCAGCAGACAATCCCCCGGGGGCTTCCACGAGCAGTACGTC.

This clonotype was observed at least ten times. The chain links TRBV19 to TRBJ2-2; possible D gene TRBD2, 5 bases. Trimming removed 7 bases at V and 5 bases at J, with 26 bases between. The length of the CDR3 is 18 residues. Germline V gene sequence: CDR1 LNHDA, CDR2 SQIVND (reference sequence). CDR3 nucleotides: TGTGCCAGTACCCCAGGACTTTCCAGATCCGCGTATACCGGGGAGCTGTTTTTT. It encodes CASTPGLSRSAYTGELFF.

The CDR3 nucleotides are TGTGCCAGTAGTAAAGGACTAGCGGGAGGGTACAATGAGCAGTTCTTC. Protein product: CASSKGLAGGYNEQFF. The genes are TRBV19 and TRBJ2-1, with 15 bases lining up with TRBD2. The CDR3 loop spans 16 amino acids. The germline gives CDR1 LNHDA, CDR2 SQIVND (reference sequence). Germline trimming cut 4 bases from V and 4 bases from J; bases unmatched to any gene: 2.

This chain uses TRBV24-1 with TRBJ2-3; D unresolved. The ends were cut back, 3 bases at V and 6 bases at J, with 27 bases in the middle. Germline CDR1 and CDR2: KGHDR and SFDVKD. The CDR3 spans 19 residues. The CDR3 reads CATSDDTRDQYTTRDTQYF. The CDR3 DNA sequence: TGTGCCACCAGTGATGACACTCGCGACCAATATACGACGAGGGATACGCAGTATTTT.